Listed here are 9 T cell receptor beta chains from one sample, sequenced in a study of T cell repertoires in cytomegalovirus infection. In TCRdb, the reads were re-called with MiXCR into one record per CDR3 protein. This sample has 50,000 or so distinct CDR3 sequences; about a fifth occur once, and the top ten carry 60% to 65%. What these receptors recognize is not known. The sample was CD8+ T cells from cultured PBMCs, taken from culture after CMV antigen stimulation. These receptors were collected from a human donor in good health (CMV status not recorded). Some clones in this sample may be carry-over from other donors' samples.

V usage is TRBV12-3 or TRBV12-4 and J usage is TRBJ1-2, with unresolved D. Between the trimmed V and J ends, which lost 3 bases and 5 bases, there was a span of 7 bases. This CDR3 is 12 amino acids long. The CDR3 sequence: CASSFEGYGYTF. CDR3 in DNA: TGTGCCAGCAGTTTCGAAGGGTATGGCTACACCTTC.

This clonotype came up a few times. The CDR3 reads CASSLNPSQANNEQFF. In nucleotides, the CDR3 is TGTGCCAGCAGCTTAAACCCTTCCCAGGCCAACAATGAGCAGTTCTTC. The chain employs TRBV7-3 and TRBJ2-1; D gene uncertain. Looked up from germline, CDR1 is SGHTA and CDR2 is FQGTGA. V was clipped by 1 base and J by 5 bases, with 15 bases between them. The length of the CDR3 is 16 residues.

In this sample, this clonotype turned up a few times. The V call is TRBV6-2 or TRBV6-3, the J call TRBJ2-2; maybe TRBD1 (5 bases). Germline assignment: CDR1 MNHEY and CDR2 SVGEGT. Trimming shortened V by 4 bases and J by 3 bases, and 6 bases separated the two germline ends. This CDR3 region has 13 residues. CDR3 in DNA: TGTGCCAGCAGTTCCAGGGACACCGGGGAGCTGTTTTTT. Translated, it gives CASSSRDTGELFF.

This chain joins TRBV6-2 or TRBV6-3 and TRBJ2-1; the match to TRBD2 covers 8 bases. Germline CDR1 and CDR2: MNHEY and SVGEGT. This CDR3 region has 14 residues. V lost 7 bases and J lost 3; bases outside the gene matches: 5. Written as DNA, the CDR3 is TGTGCCAGCACGCGGGGGGCTTTCTACAATGAGCAGTTCTTC. Amino acid sequence: CASTRGAFYNEQFF.

The genes are TRBV27 and TRBJ2-1, with 7 nucleotides matching TRBD2. Germline lookup yields CDR1 MNHEY and CDR2 SMNVEV (reference sequence). V was pared by 2 bases and J by 8 bases, with 6 bases of the junction left unmatched. The CDR3 is 14 amino acids. The CDR3 coding sequence is TGTGCCAGCAGTTTAGCGGGAGCGGGTTATGAGCAGTTCTTC. Its translation is CASSLAGAGYEQFF.

This clonotype appeared a few times. The V call is TRBV27, the J call TRBJ1-1, with 8 bases fitting TRBD1. The CDR3 has 13 amino acids. The J segment lost 1 base and the V segment lost 11 bases, leaving 6 bases of the junction unmatched. Germline CDR1 reads MNHEY; CDR2 reads SMNVEV (reference sequence). The CDR3 is CAVSGTGNTEAFF. The CDR3 coding sequence is TGTGCCGTATCCGGGACAGGGAACACTGAAGCTTTCTTT.

This clonotype was observed many times. The chain employs TRBV27 and TRBJ2-1, with 14 bases matching TRBD2. This CDR3 is built from 14 residues. After removal of 3 bases from V and 14 bases from J, the junction contained 6 bases not matched to a gene. CDR1 is MNHEY and CDR2 is SMNVEV in the germline V gene (reference sequence). The CDR3 protein is CASSLGLAGDREFF. CDR3 sequence (DNA): TGTGCCAGCAGTTTGGGACTAGCGGGAGATAGAGAGTTCTTC.

This clonotype was found once. The chain employs TRBV12-3 or TRBV12-4 and TRBJ2-2; D is uncertain. The germline V and J ends were trimmed by 6 bases and 5 bases, with 10 bases remaining between them. This CDR3 has 13 amino acids. The CDR3 sequence: CASSNQKTGELFF. The CDR3 coding sequence is TGTGCCAGCAGCAATCAAAAAACCGGGGAGCTGTTTTTT.

A word on this clonotype: A much larger clone sits a single nucleotide away, making a read error possible. The CDR3 nucleotides read TGTGCCAGCAGCTTAACGGTGGGGGAGAGCCTCTACAATGAGCAGTTCTTC. Translated, it gives CASSLTVGESLYNEQFF. The V and J genes are TRBV11-1 and TRBJ2-1; TRBD1 or TRBD2 may be the D gene (5 bases each). V lost 2 bases, J lost 3 bases, and 17 bases lay in between. The CDR3 is 17 residues long. CDR1 is SGHAT and CDR2 is FQDESV in the germline V gene (reference sequence).